This T cell receptor (beta chain) was recovered during a study of radiation and T cells in renal cell carcinoma (TCRdb year 2020). For context, the study as a whole: Samples came from a clinical trial, in which primary renal cell carcinomas received 15 Gy stereotactic body radiation therapy followed by nephrectomy 4 weeks later. In total, 50 to 60 samples, comprising 25 or so tumors and some 27 peripheral blood samples, were subjected to TCR beta sequencing. In the 40 to 55 samples combined, around 3.7 million unique CDR3 nucleotide sequences were found, encoding 2.5 million to 3 million unique CDR3 amino acid sequences. General conclusions and limits of the study: Top tumor clonotypes rose in blood from baseline to 2 weeks post-radiation, then contracted by 4 weeks, suggesting transient expansion of tumor-resident clones. No pretreatment tumor biopsies were available, so the baseline intratumoral presence of clonotypes could not be determined. The single-armed trial design could not address effects of radiation dose or scheduling on the TCR repertoire. Dynamics of the blood repertoire were not tracked past 4 weeks after treatment.

Of note for this clone: It has no known antigen specificity. One base away there is no much larger clone; base qualities are not given. Other DNA sequences from this sample encode an identical CDR3 as well.

The time point label for this specimen denotes: baseline pretreatment blood. The label giving this sample's treatment or condition can be read as: 15 Gy SBRT to primary tumor, nephrectomy 4 weeks later. Serial peripheral blood from radiation-treated patients was sampled at baseline, 2 weeks and 4 weeks after SBRT to track tumor-enriched clonotypes. All patients had renal cell carcinoma with clear cell pathology. Genomic DNA for TCR sequencing was prepared using the QIAamp DNA Blood Mini Kit (Qiagen). The analyses included only samples that passed all quality control checks. TCR beta libraries were generated from genomic DNA with the immunoSEQ kit, following the manufacturer's recommendations. For library preparation, a first multiplex PCR was performed with proprietary primers, followed by a second PCR in which unique barcodes were added, and bead cleanups were performed after each round. Each sample batch included a kit-provided positive control reaction and a negative control reaction. The final libraries underwent checking on an Agilent 4200 TapeStation D1000 ScreenTape, volumetric pooling, and quantification by qPCR. Sequencing was performed on an Illumina NextSeq500 with a MidOutput 150-cycle cartridge, and 156 Read1 and 15 Index1 cycles were run with kit custom primers. The pooled library was loaded at roughly 0.93 pM, with an approximately 20% PhiX control spiked in. The authors processed their data as follows. The vendor-processed data were analyzed in R, and a clonotype was defined as all T cells that share the same CDR3 nucleotide sequence. In the clone abundance analyses, frequencies in each sample were normalized to that sample's 10,000 most abundant clones. Public T cell clones, averaging fewer than five per sample, were removed before analysis. A difference in abundance of at least 32-fold between compartments was used to define tumor-enriched and baseline blood-enriched clonotypes. A beta-binomial differential abundance model was used to identify clonotypes that expanded or contracted between blood time points. Tumor-blood repertoire similarity was measured with the Baroni-Urbani and Buser coefficient, and groups were compared using two-tailed Wilcoxon tests in R. The table was pulled from immuneACCESS by TCRdb, which kept in-frame rearrangements only. Such tables lose some clones; where checked, under half of the loss comes from unresolved V genes, and the rest has no known cause. Clonal size and the V and J genes are those of that table, whereas D and trimming came from the DNA. The sample table shows 120,000 to 150,000 clones, and roughly 80% are seen once. The biggest ten clones account for roughly 25% of the sample.

The CDR3 contains 14 residues, cysteine and phenylalanine counted. Only the CDR3 DNA stays, 42 bases, in frame from base 1. The V end loses 0 bases and the J end loses 2 bases, and a stretch of 8 bases separates them. In the germline V gene, CDR1 corresponds to LGHNA and CDR2 to YSLEER. The sequence is built from TRBV4-3 and TRBJ2-7; a confident D gene designation cannot be given. Specimen: blood, collected from a patient whose treatment included radiotherapy and nephrectomy. This receptor was taken from a woman aged 45-59 years with renal cell carcinoma. The bases are TGCGCCAGCAGCCAAGATTTAGGCACCTACGAGCAGTACTTC. Translated, it gives CASSQDLGTYEQYF.